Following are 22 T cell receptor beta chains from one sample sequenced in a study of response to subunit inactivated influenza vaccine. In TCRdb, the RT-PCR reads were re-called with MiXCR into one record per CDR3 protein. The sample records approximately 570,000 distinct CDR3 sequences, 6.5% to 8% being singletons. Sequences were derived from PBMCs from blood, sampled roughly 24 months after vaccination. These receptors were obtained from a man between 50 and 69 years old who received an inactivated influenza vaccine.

CDR3 DNA: TGTGCCAGCTGCAAGCATGTCCGAGGGGCGTATGAAAAACTGTTTTTT. Translating it yields CASCKHVRGAYEKLFF. J is TRBJ1-4 and V is TRBV3-1, with D possibly being TRBD1 (5 bases). CDR1 LGHDT and CDR2 YNNKEL come from the germline V gene (reference sequence). This CDR3 region has 16 residues. V was trimmed by 8 bases and J by 6 bases, leaving 22 bases between them.

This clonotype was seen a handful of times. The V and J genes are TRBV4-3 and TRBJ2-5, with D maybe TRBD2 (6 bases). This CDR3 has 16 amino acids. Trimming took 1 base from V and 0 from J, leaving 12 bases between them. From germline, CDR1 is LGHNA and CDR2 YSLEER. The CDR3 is CASSQGPAGNQETQYF. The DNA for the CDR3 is TGCGCCAGCAGCCAAGGGCCGGCGGGGAACCAAGAGACCCAGTACTTC.

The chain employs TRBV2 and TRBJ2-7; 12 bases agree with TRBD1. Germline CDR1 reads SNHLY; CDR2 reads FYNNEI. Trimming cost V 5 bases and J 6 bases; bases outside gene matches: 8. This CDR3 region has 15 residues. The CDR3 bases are TGTGCCAGCAGTTCAACCGGGACAGGGGGCTTCGAGCAGTACTTC. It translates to CASSSTGTGGFEQYF.

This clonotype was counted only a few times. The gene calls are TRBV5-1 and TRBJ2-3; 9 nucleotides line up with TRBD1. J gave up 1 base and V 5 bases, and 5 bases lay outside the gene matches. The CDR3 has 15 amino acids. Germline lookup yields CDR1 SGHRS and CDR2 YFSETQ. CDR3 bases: TGCGCCAGCAGTGACAGGGGGGTAGGCACAGATACGCAGTATTTT. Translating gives CASSDRGVGTDTQYF.

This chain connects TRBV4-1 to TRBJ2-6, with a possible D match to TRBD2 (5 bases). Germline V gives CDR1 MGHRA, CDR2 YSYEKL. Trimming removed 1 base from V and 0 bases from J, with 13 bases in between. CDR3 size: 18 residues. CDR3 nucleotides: TGCGCCAGCAGCCAAGTGGGGAGCGGTCCCTCTGGGGCCAACGTCCTGACTTTC. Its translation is CASSQVGSGPSGANVLTF.

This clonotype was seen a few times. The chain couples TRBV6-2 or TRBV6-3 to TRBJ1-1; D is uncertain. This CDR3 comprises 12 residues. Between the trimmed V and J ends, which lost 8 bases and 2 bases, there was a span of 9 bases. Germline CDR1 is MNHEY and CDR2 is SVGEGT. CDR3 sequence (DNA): TGTGCCAGCGGCCGCCCCAACACTGAAGCTTTCTTT. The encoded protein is CASGRPNTEAFF.

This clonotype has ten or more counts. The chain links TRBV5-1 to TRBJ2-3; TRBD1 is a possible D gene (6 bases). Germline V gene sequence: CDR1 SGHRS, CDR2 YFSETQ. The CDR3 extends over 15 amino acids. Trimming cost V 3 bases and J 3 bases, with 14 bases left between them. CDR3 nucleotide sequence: TGCGCCAGCAGCTCAGGGGCGGGCGAGACAGATACGCAGTATTTT. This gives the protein CASSSGAGETDTQYF.

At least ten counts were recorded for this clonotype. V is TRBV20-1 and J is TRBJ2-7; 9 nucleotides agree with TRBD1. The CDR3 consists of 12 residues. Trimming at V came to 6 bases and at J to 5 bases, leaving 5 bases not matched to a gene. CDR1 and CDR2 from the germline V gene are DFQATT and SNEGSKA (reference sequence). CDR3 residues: CSAGQGSHEQYF. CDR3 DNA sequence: TGCAGTGCAGGACAGGGGAGTCACGAGCAGTACTTC.

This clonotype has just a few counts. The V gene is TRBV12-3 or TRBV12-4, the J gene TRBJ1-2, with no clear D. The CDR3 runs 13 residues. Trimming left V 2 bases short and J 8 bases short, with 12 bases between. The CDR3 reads CASSLSIDWGYTF. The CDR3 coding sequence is TGTGCCAGCAGTTTATCAATCGACTGGGGCTACACCTTC.

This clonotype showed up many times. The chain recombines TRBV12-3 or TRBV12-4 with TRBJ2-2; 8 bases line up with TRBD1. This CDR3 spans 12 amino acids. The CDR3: CALGQDTGELFF. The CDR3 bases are TGTGCGCTGGGACAGGACACCGGGGAGCTGTTTTTT.

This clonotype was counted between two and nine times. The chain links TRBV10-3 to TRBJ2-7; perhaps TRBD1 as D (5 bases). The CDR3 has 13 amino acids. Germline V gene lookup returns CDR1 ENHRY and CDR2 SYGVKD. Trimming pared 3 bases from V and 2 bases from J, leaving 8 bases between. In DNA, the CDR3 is TGTGCCATCAGTGACAGGGTGGCCTACGAGCAGTACTTC. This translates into CAISDRVAYEQYF.

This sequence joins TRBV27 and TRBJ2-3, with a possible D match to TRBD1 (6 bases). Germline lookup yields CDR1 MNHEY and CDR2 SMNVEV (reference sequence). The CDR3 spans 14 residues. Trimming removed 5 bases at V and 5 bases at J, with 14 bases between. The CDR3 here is CASSKGVPRDTQYF. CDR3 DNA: TGTGCCAGCAGTAAGGGGGTCCCGAGAGATACGCAGTATTTT.

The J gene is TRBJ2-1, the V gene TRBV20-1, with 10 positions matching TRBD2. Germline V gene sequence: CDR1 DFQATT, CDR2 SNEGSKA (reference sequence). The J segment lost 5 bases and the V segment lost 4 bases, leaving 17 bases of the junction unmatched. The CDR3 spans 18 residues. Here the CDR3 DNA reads TGCAGTGCTACCGACCGTCGTTTTAGCGGGGGGCGGAACAATGAGCAGTTCTTC. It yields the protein CSATDRRFSGGRNNEQFF.

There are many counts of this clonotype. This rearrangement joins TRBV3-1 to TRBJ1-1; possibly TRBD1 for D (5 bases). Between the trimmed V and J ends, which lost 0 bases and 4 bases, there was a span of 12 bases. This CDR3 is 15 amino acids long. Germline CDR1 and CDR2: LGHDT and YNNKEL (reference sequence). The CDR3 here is CASSQDASGRTEAFF. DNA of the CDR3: TGTGCCAGCAGCCAAGATGCCTCAGGGCGCACTGAAGCTTTCTTT.

CDR3 coding DNA: TGTGCCATCAGCAATGGACTAGCGGTGTACAATGAGCAGTTCTTC. As protein: CAISNGLAVYNEQFF. This chain joins TRBV10-3 and TRBJ2-1, with TRBD2 matching over 10 bases. The CDR3 covers 15 residues. The J segment lost 4 bases and the V segment lost 6 bases, leaving 6 bases of the junction unmatched. Germline CDR1 ENHRY, CDR2 SYGVKD.

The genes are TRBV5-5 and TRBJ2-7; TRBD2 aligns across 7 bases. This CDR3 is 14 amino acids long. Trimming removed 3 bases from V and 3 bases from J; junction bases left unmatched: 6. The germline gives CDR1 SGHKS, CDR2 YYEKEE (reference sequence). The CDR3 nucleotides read TGTGCCAGCAGCTCGACCACTAGCGTCTACGAGCAGTACTTC. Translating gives CASSSTTSVYEQYF.

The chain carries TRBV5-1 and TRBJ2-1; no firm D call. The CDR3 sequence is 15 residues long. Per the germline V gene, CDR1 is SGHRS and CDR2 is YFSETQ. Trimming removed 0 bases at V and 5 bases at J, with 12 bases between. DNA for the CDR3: TGCGCCAGCAGCTTGGACCACCAACGTAACAATGAGCAGTTCTTC. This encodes CASSLDHQRNNEQFF. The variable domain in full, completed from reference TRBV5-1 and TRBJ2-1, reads KAGVTQTPRYLIKTRGQQVTLSCSPISGHRSVSWYQQTPGQGLQFLFEYFSETQRNKGNFPGRFSGRQFSNSRSEMNVSTLELGDSALYLCASSLDHQRNNEQFFGPGTRLTVL.

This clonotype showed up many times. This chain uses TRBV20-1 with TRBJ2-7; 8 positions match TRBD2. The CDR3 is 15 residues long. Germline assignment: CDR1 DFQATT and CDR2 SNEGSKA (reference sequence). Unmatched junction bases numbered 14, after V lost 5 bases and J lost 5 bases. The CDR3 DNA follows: TGCAGTGCTGGGCCGTTGGTGCGGGGGGTCCACGAGCAGTACTTC. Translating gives CSAGPLVRGVHEQYF.

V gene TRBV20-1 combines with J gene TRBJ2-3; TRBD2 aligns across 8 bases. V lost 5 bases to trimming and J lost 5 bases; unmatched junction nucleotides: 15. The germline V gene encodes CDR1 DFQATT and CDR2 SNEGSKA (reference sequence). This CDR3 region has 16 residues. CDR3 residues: CSAHPGGDGRGDTQYF. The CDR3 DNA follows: TGCAGTGCTCATCCCGGAGGGGACGGGAGGGGAGATACGCAGTATTTT.

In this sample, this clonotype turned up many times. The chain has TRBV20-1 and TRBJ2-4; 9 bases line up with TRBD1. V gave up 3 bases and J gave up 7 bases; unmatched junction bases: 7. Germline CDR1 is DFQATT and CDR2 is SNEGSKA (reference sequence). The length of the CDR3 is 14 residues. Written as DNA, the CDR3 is TGCAGTGCTAGGACCTCCGGGACAGGGAACATTCAGTACTTC. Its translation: CSARTSGTGNIQYF.

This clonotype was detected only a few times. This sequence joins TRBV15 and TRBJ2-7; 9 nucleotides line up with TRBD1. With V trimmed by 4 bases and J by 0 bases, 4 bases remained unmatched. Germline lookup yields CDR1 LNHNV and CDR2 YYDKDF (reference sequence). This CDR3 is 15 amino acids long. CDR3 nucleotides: TGTGCCACCAGCAAGACAGGGGGAAGCTCCTACGAGCAGTACTTC. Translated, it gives CATSKTGGSSYEQYF.

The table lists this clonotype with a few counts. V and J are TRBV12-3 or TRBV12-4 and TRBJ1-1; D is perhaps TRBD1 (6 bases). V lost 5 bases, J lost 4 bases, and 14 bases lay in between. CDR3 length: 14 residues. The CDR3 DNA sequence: TGTGCCAGCAGTACAATGGGCAGGGGCACTGAAGCTTTCTTT. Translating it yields CASSTMGRGTEAFF.